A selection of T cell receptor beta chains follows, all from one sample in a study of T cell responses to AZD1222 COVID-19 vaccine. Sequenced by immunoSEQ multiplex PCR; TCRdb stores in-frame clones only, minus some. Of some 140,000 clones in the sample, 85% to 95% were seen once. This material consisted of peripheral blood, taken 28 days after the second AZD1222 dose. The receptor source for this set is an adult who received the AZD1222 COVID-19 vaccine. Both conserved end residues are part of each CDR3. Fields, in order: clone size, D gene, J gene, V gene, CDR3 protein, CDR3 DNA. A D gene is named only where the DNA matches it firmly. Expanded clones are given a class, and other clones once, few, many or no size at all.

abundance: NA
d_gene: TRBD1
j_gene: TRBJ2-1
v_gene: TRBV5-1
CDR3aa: CASSPGQGNNEQFF
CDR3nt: TGCGCCAGCAGTCCCGGACAGGGGAACAATGAGCAGTTCTTC

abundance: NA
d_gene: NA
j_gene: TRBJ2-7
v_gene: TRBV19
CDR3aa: CASSIGPVYEQYF
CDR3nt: TGTGCCAGTAGTATTGGCCCGGTCTACGAGCAGTACTTC

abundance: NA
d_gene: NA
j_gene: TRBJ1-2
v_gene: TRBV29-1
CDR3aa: CSVVVLSHPSYTF
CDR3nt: TGCAGCGTTGTCGTTTTAAGTCACCCCTCGTACACCTTC

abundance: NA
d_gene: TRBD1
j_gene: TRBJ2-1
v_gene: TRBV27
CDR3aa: CASSLLAGQGYEQFF
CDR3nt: TGTGCCAGCAGTTTATTGGCTGGACAGGGGTATGAGCAGTTCTTC

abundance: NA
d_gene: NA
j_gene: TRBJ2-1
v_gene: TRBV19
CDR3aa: CASSSSFEQFF
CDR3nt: TGTGCCAGTAGTTCCAGTTTTGAGCAGTTCTTC

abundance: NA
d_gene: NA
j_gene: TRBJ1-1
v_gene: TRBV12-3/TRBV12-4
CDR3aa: CASLVGRNTEAFF
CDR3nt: TGTGCCAGCCTAGTGGGTCGGAACACTGAAGCTTTCTTT

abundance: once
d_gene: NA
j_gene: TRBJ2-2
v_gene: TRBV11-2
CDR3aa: CASSLARDTGELFF
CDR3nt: TGTGCCAGCAGCTTAGCTCGGGACACCGGGGAGCTGTTTTTT

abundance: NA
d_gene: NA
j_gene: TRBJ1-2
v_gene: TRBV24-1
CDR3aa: CATSDFRGRYTF
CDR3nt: TGTGCCACCAGTGATTTCCGGGGACGTTACACCTTC

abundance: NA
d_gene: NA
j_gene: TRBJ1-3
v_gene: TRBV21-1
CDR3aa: CASSTRDGGALGDTIYF
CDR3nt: TGTGCCAGCAGCACCCGGGACGGCGGAGCATTGGGGGACACCATATATTTT

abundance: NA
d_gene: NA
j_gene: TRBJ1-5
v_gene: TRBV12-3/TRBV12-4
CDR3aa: CASSDSFNQPQHF
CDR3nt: TGTGCCAGCAGCGACAGTTTCAATCAGCCCCAGCATTTT

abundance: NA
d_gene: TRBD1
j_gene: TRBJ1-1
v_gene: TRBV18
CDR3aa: CASSQGQGAEAFF
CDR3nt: TGTGCCAGCTCGCAGGGACAGGGGGCCGAAGCTTTCTTT

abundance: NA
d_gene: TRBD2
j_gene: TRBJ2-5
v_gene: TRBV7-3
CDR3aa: CASSLRSGLAGETQYF
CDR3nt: TGTGCCAGCAGCTTAAGGTCGGGACTAGCTGGGGAGACCCAGTACTTC

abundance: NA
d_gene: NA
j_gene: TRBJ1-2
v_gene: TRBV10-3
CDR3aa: CAISDGSRGNYGYTF
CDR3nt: TGTGCCATCAGTGACGGTTCTCGGGGGAACTATGGCTACACCTTC